A selection of T cell receptor beta chains follows, all from one sample in a study of blood T cell repertoires in COVID-19. The protocol was immunoSEQ multiplex PCR, while the TCRdb copy is restricted to in-frame clones and leaves out a portion. The data contain about 82,000 clones, around 80% of them singletons. Sequenced material: peripheral blood. All receptors come from a man aged 55 to 69 with COVID-19, enrolled during active disease. Both conserved end residues are part of each CDR3. The D gene is left open where the match is weak. Clone size is stated in some rows and not others, as once, few, many or a class when expanded.

size	V	D	J	length	DNA	CDR3
NA	TRBV7-3	NA	TRBJ2-1	15	TGTGCCAGCAGCCTTCAAGCGACCAAAAACAATGAGCAGTTCTTC	CASSLQATKNNEQFF
NA	TRBV11-2	TRBD2	TRBJ2-2	16	TGTGCCAGCAGCTTAGAAGGGGGACTAGTTGGCGGGGAGCTGTTTTTT	CASSLEGGLVGGELFF
once	TRBV27	TRBD1	TRBJ2-5	14	TGTGCCAGCAGTCCCGACAGGGCCCAAGAGACCCAGTACTTC	CASSPDRAQETQYF
few	TRBV6-5	NA	TRBJ1-1	14	TGTGCCAGCAGTTACAACAGTGGGAACACTGAAGCTTTCTTT	CASSYNSGNTEAFF
NA	TRBV5-1	NA	TRBJ1-2	14	TGCGCCAGCAGCCCTATCCCCGGGAACTATGGCTACACCTTC	CASSPIPGNYGYTF
once	TRBV6-5	NA	TRBJ2-3	13	TGTGCCAGCCATCTGAGGGGCACAGATACGCAGTATTTT	CASHLRGTDTQYF
once	TRBV2	TRBD1	TRBJ2-7	14	TGTGCCAGCAGTGCGCCGGGACAGGGGTGGGAGCAGTACTTC	CASSAPGQGWEQYF
NA	TRBV11-2	TRBD2	TRBJ2-1	13	TGTGCCAGCGGCGGGAGCCCCTACAATGAGCAGTTCTTC	CASGGSPYNEQFF
once	TRBV5-4	TRBD1	TRBJ1-2	16	TGTGCCAGCAGCTCTCCGGGACAGGGGGCGAACTATGGCTACACCTTC	CASSSPGQGANYGYTF
NA	TRBV3-1/TRBV3-2	TRBD2	TRBJ2-2	16	TGTGCCAGCAGCCGGACTAGCGGGGAAACGACTGGGGAGCTGTTTTTT	CASSRTSGETTGELFF
NA	TRBV28	NA	TRBJ1-1	13	TGTGCCAGCAGTTTGGAGGGGACGACTGAAGCTTTCTTT	CASSLEGTTEAFF
few	TRBV9	NA	TRBJ1-2	13	TGTGCCAGCAGCGTAACGGGGGTTACGGGCTACACCTTC	CASSVTGVTGYTF
NA	TRBV5-6	NA	TRBJ2-1	12	TGTGCCAGCAGCTTGGCGTACAATGAGCAGTTCTTC	CASSLAYNEQFF
few	TRBV5-4	NA	TRBJ1-2	15	TGTGCCAGCAGCTGGGCTTTGAAAGGGGATTATGGCTACACCTTC	CASSWALKGDYGYTF
many	TRBV4-3	NA	TRBJ2-1	16	TGCGCCAGCAGCCAAGAATCATCAGGGTACTACAATGAGCAGTTCTTC	CASSQESSGYYNEQFF
once	TRBV5-4	TRBD1	TRBJ1-5	14	TGTGCCAGCAGCATCGGGACAGGGGATCAGCCCCAGCATTTT	CASSIGTGDQPQHF
once	TRBV5-4	TRBD2	TRBJ2-5	16	TGTGCCAGCAGCAAGGCGGCGGGAGGGACTCCAGAGACCCAGTACTTC	CASSKAAGGTPETQYF
NA	TRBV19	NA	TRBJ1-6	16	TGTGCCAGTAGTATCGGTGGACAGATTCCAAATTCACCCCTCCACTTT	CASSIGGQIPNSPLHF
NA	TRBV4-1	NA	TRBJ2-1	15	TGCGCCAGCAGCCAAGATCTAGGAGTCTCCGATGAGCAGTTCTTC	CASSQDLGVSDEQFF
NA	TRBV12-5	TRBD1	TRBJ1-2	16	TGTGCTAGTGGTTGGACCAAACAGGGGGCTCCATATGGCTACACCTTC	CASGWTKQGAPYGYTF
once	TRBV6-5	TRBD1	TRBJ1-5	13	TGTGCCAGCCTTGGACAGGTAAATCAGCCCCAGCATTTT	CASLGQVNQPQHF
NA	TRBV16	TRBD1	TRBJ1-2	13	TGTGCCAGCAGCCGGATGGACAGGGATGGCTACACCTTC	CASSRMDRDGYTF
NA	TRBV3-1/TRBV3-2	NA	TRBJ2-5	13	TGTGCCAGCAGCCAAGTAACCCGGGAGACCCAGTACTTC	CASSQVTRETQYF
few	TRBV6-1	NA	TRBJ1-3	14	TGTGCCAGCAGTGAAAACCCAGCTGGAAACACCATATATTTT	CASSENPAGNTIYF
NA	TRBV9	NA	TRBJ2-2	15	TGTGCCAGCAGCGCCCAGGACCGGAGGGCCGGGGAGCTGTTTTTT	CASSAQDRRAGELFF
NA	TRBV7-8	NA	TRBJ2-3	15	TGTGCCAGCAGCTTAGTGACGGGGGACACAGATACGCAGTATTTT	CASSLVTGDTDTQYF
NA	TRBV9	TRBD2	TRBJ2-4	16	TGTGCCAGCAGCGTAGACGTAGCGGGGAACAAAAACATTCAGTACTTC	CASSVDVAGNKNIQYF
few	TRBV11-2	NA	TRBJ1-1	13	TGTGCCAGCAGCTTAGATCTAGGGGGTGAAGCTTTCTTT	CASSLDLGGEAFF
NA	TRBV5-6	TRBD1	TRBJ1-2	15	TGTGCCAGCAGCGCGACCGGGACAGGGAGATGGGGCTACACCTTC	CASSATGTGRWGYTF
few	TRBV19	TRBD1	TRBJ2-7	14	TGTGCCAGTAGACGGACAGGGGTTACCTACGAGCAGTACTTC	CASRRTGVTYEQYF
NA	TRBV18	TRBD1	TRBJ2-7	14	TGTGCCAGCTCACCACGGGGACAGGTAATTCACCAGTACTTC	CASSPRGQVIHQYF
NA	TRBV9	TRBD1	TRBJ2-3	15	TGTGCCAGCAGCGCCCGGACAGGGGGCGCAGATACGCAGTATTTT	CASSARTGGADTQYF
NA	TRBV7-2	TRBD2	TRBJ2-7	16	TGTGCCAGCAGCCCCGACCCAAGGCTAGCGGGTTATGAGCAGTACTTC	CASSPDPRLAGYEQYF
NA	TRBV7-9	TRBD1	TRBJ2-1	15	TGTGCCAGCAGCTTCGGACAGGGCGGGTGGAATGAGCAGTTCTTC	CASSFGQGGWNEQFF
NA	TRBV6-5	TRBD2	TRBJ2-1	14	TGTGCCAGCAGGGAGCGGGGGGCAAGGAATGAGCAGTTCTTC	CASRERGARNEQFF
few	TRBV3-1/TRBV3-2	NA	TRBJ2-7	12	TGTGCCAGCAGCCAAATCACCTACGAGCAGTACTTC	CASSQITYEQYF
NA	TRBV20-1	NA	TRBJ2-4	18	TGCAGTGCTAGTGGTTTGAGGGAGCGGATCCTAGCCAAAAACATTCAGTACTTC	CSASGLRERILAKNIQYF
NA	TRBV7-7	NA	TRBJ1-1	15	TGTGCTAGCAATAAAATGTCAGGGGCTCGTACTGAAGCTTTCTTT	CASNKMSGARTEAFF
few	TRBV6-6	NA	TRBJ2-7	12	TGTGCCAGCAGTAGGGGGAGTTACGAGCAGTACTTC	CASSRGSYEQYF
NA	TRBV5-6	NA	TRBJ2-2	12	TGTGCCAGCAGCTTGACGGCCGGGGAGCTGTTTTTT	CASSLTAGELFF